A single sample gave rise to the 19 T cell receptor beta chains below, sequenced in a study of identical twins. TCRdb re-analysed the 5' RACE reads in MiXCR, keeping a single row per CDR3 protein. Of 450,000 or so distinct CDR3 sequences in the sample, 13% to 15% were seen once. These data were likewise used in another study, on yellow fever vaccine responses in identical twins.

What was sequenced was CD4+ T cells sorted from blood. These receptors all stem from a woman between 18 and 30 years old in good health.

A few counts support this clonotype. J is TRBJ2-4 and V is TRBV18, with D unclear. Germline V gene data show CDR1 as KGHSH and CDR2 as LQKENI. This CDR3 spans 14 amino acids. V dropped 1 base and J dropped 4 bases, with 8 bases sitting between them. In DNA, the CDR3 is TGTGCCAGCTCACCACGTGCGCCGAAAAACATTCAGTACTTC. Amino acids: CASSPRAPKNIQYF.

A few counts support this clonotype. V usage is TRBV12-3 or TRBV12-4 and J usage is TRBJ1-5, with TRBD1 matching over 9 bases. The CDR3 is 15 amino acids. V dropped 5 bases and J dropped 5; count of bases not matched to a gene: 7. This chain's CDR3 is CASSRGDRADQPQHF. CDR3 bases: TGTGCCAGCAGTCGAGGGGACAGGGCGGATCAGCCCCAGCATTTT.

The genes are TRBV7-2 and TRBJ2-1; no reliable D call. Germline V gene lookup returns CDR1 SGHTA and CDR2 FQGNSA. The CDR3 length is 15 residues. Trimming cost V 5 bases and J 5 bases, with 16 bases left between them. CDR3 in amino acids: CASSRRQTSNNEQFF. The CDR3, as DNA: TGTGCCAGCAGCCGCCGTCAAACAAGTAACAATGAGCAGTTCTTC.

The chain combines TRBV5-5 with TRBJ2-5; weak D call: TRBD2 (6 bases). The CDR3 runs 15 residues. Deletions cut 1 base from V and 1 base from J, with 11 bases between. Germline CDR1 reads SGHKS; CDR2 reads YYEKEE (reference sequence). The CDR3 loop is CASSLRGSSQETQYF. CDR3 sequence (DNA): TGTGCCAGCAGCTTGCGGGGGTCCAGCCAAGAGACCCAGTACTTC.

Worth noting for this clonotype: One end of the junction does not line up with germline, which may come from a read error. The chain joins TRBV3-1 to TRBJ2-7, with 9 bases lining up with TRBD1. There are 13 residues in the CDR3. The germline V gene encodes CDR1 LGHDT and CDR2 YNNKEL (reference sequence). Written as DNA, the CDR3 is TGTGCCAGCAGCCAAGGTTCCGGGACAGGGACCTGCTTC. Amino acids: CASSQGSGTGTCF.

The sample holds a few counts of this clonotype. The V and J genes are TRBV20-1 and TRBJ2-3; 8 nucleotides agree with TRBD2. Looked up from germline, CDR1 is DFQATT and CDR2 is SNEGSKA (reference sequence). The CDR3 length is 15 residues. The V gene end was trimmed by 2 bases and the J gene end by 6 bases; junction bases not matched to a gene: 10. CDR3 residues: CSARSGSLFADTQYF. The CDR3 coding sequence is TGCAGTGCTAGAAGCGGGAGTCTTTTTGCGGATACGCAGTATTTT.

This clonotype occurred many times. The chain employs TRBV29-1 and TRBJ2-1, with D unclear. V shed 6 bases and J shed 1 base, with 10 bases lying between them. The CDR3 contains 13 residues. CDR1 SQVTM and CDR2 ANQGSEA come from the germline V gene. This CDR3 is CSVGPGSYNEQFF. CDR3 DNA: TGCAGCGTCGGACCGGGTTCCTACAATGAGCAGTTCTTC.

In its sample, this clonotype was seen a few times. The rearrangement links TRBV5-1 to TRBJ1-1, with TRBD1 identical over 9 bases. CDR3 length equals 15 residues. V lost 4 bases, J lost 5 bases, and 9 bases stayed unmatched. CDR1 is SGHRS, CDR2 YFSETQ, per germline. The CDR3 protein is CASSKLQGARTEAFF. The CDR3, as DNA: TGCGCCAGCAGCAAACTACAGGGGGCGCGGACTGAAGCTTTCTTT. The whole variable domain, remainder taken from reference TRBV5-1 and TRBJ1-1, is KAGVTQTPRYLIKTRGQQVTLSCSPISGHRSVSWYQQTPGQGLQFLFEYFSETQRNKGNFPGRFSGRQFSNSRSEMNVSTLELGDSALYLCASSKLQGARTEAFFGQGTRLTVV.

J is TRBJ1-6 and V is TRBV12-3 or TRBV12-4; D is perhaps TRBD1 (5 bases). This CDR3 region has 14 residues. V was pared by 5 bases and J by 10 bases, with 15 bases between. CDR3 bases: TGTGCCAGCAGTCAAACCGGCGGGGACTCACCCCTCCACTTT. Its protein product is CASSQTGGDSPLHF.

There are many counts of this clonotype. The chain employs TRBV28 and TRBJ2-7; TRBD2 aligns across 16 bases. Per germline, CDR1 MDHEN and CDR2 SYDVKM. The junction had 4 bases not matched to a gene; V was cut back by 4 bases and J by 1 base. The CDR3 length is 17 residues. The DNA of the CDR3 is TGTGCCAGCAGTTGGGGACTAGCGGGAGGGCCTTCCTACGAGCAGTACTTC. As protein: CASSWGLAGGPSYEQYF.

This clonotype showed up just once. This chain links TRBV24-1 with TRBJ2-5; D is unclear. CDR1 is KGHDR, CDR2 SFDVKD, per germline. The CDR3 length is 11 residues. V was trimmed by 7 bases and J by 4 bases, leaving 6 bases between them. In nucleotides, the CDR3 is TGTGCCACCAGCAATATAGAGACCCAGTACTTC. Protein sequence: CATSNIETQYF.

The rearrangement links TRBV5-4 to TRBJ1-6; D is possibly TRBD1 (5 bases). V lost 4 bases and J 8 bases, leaving 13 bases between the germline ends. The CDR3 sequence is 14 residues long. Germline lookup yields CDR1 SGHNT and CDR2 YYREEE (reference sequence). The CDR3 here is CASSLDRRHSPLHF. DNA of the CDR3: TGTGCCAGCAGCCTAGACAGACGGCATTCACCCCTCCACTTT.

The chain has TRBV5-1 and TRBJ2-7; maybe TRBD2 (5 bases). The V end was cut by 4 bases, the J end by 0 bases, with 14 bases between. CDR1 SGHRS and CDR2 YFSETQ come from the germline V gene. The CDR3 contains 15 residues. CDR3 sequence reads: CASSISLGSSYEQYF. The CDR3 DNA is TGCGCCAGCAGCATATCACTAGGGAGCTCCTACGAGCAGTACTTC. Combining the CDR3 with reference TRBV5-1 and TRBJ2-7 gives the whole variable domain KAGVTQTPRYLIKTRGQQVTLSCSPISGHRSVSWYQQTPGQGLQFLFEYFSETQRNKGNFPGRFSGRQFSNSRSEMNVSTLELGDSALYLCASSISLGSSYEQYFGPGTRLTVT.

The chain carries TRBV28 and TRBJ1-1; D gene uncertain. This CDR3 contains 12 residues. Per the germline V gene, CDR1 is MDHEN and CDR2 is SYDVKM. Trimming stripped 8 bases from V and 6 bases from J, with 13 bases between. CDR3 sequence: CASRELSSEAFF. DNA for the CDR3: TGTGCCAGCCGGGAATTGAGTTCTGAAGCTTTCTTT.

The chain combines TRBV6-5 with TRBJ1-4; D gene ambiguous. V lost 4 bases to trimming and J lost 8 bases, with 20 bases between them. This CDR3 region has 16 residues. In germline, CDR1 is MNHEY, CDR2 SVGAGI. CDR3 sequence reads: CASSSPTRGHSEKLFF. Written as DNA, the CDR3 is TGTGCCAGCAGTTCACCTACGAGAGGTCACTCCGAAAAACTGTTTTTT.

This clonotype has a handful of counts. This chain links TRBV12-3 or TRBV12-4 with TRBJ2-2; D not resolved. V was cut by 5 bases and J by 6 bases, with 16 bases left in between. The CDR3 runs 15 residues. The DNA for the CDR3 is TGTGCCAGCAGTCCTATCCCCTCAGGAGCCGGGGAGCTGTTTTTT. Its protein product is CASSPIPSGAGELFF.

This clonotype has a handful of counts. This chain uses TRBV5-6 with TRBJ2-7, with a weak D call TRBD1 (6 bases). The length of the CDR3 is 14 residues. Trimming took off 0 bases at V and 1 base at J, with 8 bases between the two ends. Germline values: CDR1 SGHDT, CDR2 YYEEEE. The CDR3 protein is CASSLAGQSYEQYF. DNA for the CDR3: TGTGCCAGCAGCTTGGCAGGACAGTCCTACGAGCAGTACTTC.

This chain connects TRBV5-4 to TRBJ2-5; TRBD2 matches at 12 bases. The length of the CDR3 is 16 residues. Germline CDR1 is SGHNT and CDR2 is YYREEE (reference sequence). The ends lost 3 bases at V and 5 bases at J; junction bases unmatched: 8. CDR3 sequence (DNA): TGTGCCAGCAGCTACCCTAGCGGGGGGGCGGGGGAGACCCAGTACTTC. As protein: CASSYPSGGAGETQYF.

The sample holds a few counts of this clonotype. Relative to the germline gene, one junction end is altered; a read error may explain this. The chain carries TRBV5-1 and TRBJ2-3; the D gene is possibly TRBD1 (5 bases). The CDR3 is 13 amino acids. Per germline, CDR1 SGHRS and CDR2 YFSETQ. The CDR3 DNA follows: TGCGCCAGCAGCCGAGAGGACACAGTTACGCAGTATTTT. The encoded protein is CASSREDTVTQYF.